This entry lists 22 T cell receptor beta chains sequenced from one sample in a study of blood T cell repertoires in COVID-19. TCRdb's table, derived via immunoSEQ multiplex PCR, lists solely in-frame clones and lacks some. The sample carries approximately 260,000 clones, roughly 88% recorded once. Specimen: PBMCs or T cells enriched from blood (not recorded which). Receptors were obtained from a middle-aged woman with acute COVID-19.

This chain uses TRBV5-4 with TRBJ2-3; 7 bases are shared with TRBD2. Germline V lookup: CDR1 SGHNT, CDR2 YYREEE (reference sequence). The junction had 0 bases not matched to a gene; V was cut back by 1 base and J by 4 bases. The length of the CDR3 is 13 residues. The CDR3: CASSLRGADTQYF. The CDR3 bases are TGTGCCAGCAGCTTGCGGGGGGCAGATACGCAGTATTTT.

This clone was seen once. The chain has TRBV6-5 and TRBJ1-2, with 9 positions matching TRBD1. V dropped 6 bases and J dropped 8; count of bases not matched to a gene: 7. Germline loops: CDR1 MNHEY, CDR2 SVGAGI. The CDR3 length is 13 residues. The CDR3 DNA reads as TGTGCCAGCAGCTATGGACAGGGGAGAGGCTACACCTTC. This codes for CASSYGQGRGYTF.

This sequence joins TRBV19 and TRBJ2-1; a weak D match, TRBD2 (6 bases). The CDR3 spans 14 residues. Trimming shortened V by 5 bases and J by 5 bases, and 13 bases separated the two germline ends. Germline V gives CDR1 LNHDA, CDR2 SQIVND (reference sequence). CDR3 bases: TGTGCCAGTAGTCCATCAACTAGCAACAATGAGCAGTTCTTC. It translates to CASSPSTSNNEQFF.

The J gene is TRBJ2-5, the V gene TRBV27, with 8 bases identical to TRBD2. The CDR3 is 15 amino acids. The germline V gene encodes CDR1 MNHEY and CDR2 SMNVEV (reference sequence). Trimming cost V 6 bases and J 3 bases; bases outside gene matches: 9. CDR3 residues: CASRPSISGKETQYF. In DNA, the CDR3 is TGTGCCAGCAGACCCTCGATTAGCGGGAAAGAGACCCAGTACTTC.

The rearrangement links TRBV6-5 to TRBJ2-5; 7 positions match TRBD2. The CDR3 runs to 14 residues. Germline V gene sequence: CDR1 MNHEY, CDR2 SVGAGI. With V trimmed by 0 bases and J by 6 bases, 4 bases remained unmatched. As DNA, the CDR3 is TGTGCCAGCAGTTACTCTGGGGGGGGACAGACCCAGTACTTC. This encodes CASSYSGGGQTQYF.

V and J are TRBV28 and TRBJ1-4, with 8 nucleotides matching TRBD1. This CDR3 has 16 residues. Looked up from germline, CDR1 is MDHEN and CDR2 is SYDVKM. Trimming removed 2 bases from V and 4 bases from J; junction bases left unmatched: 6. The CDR3 sequence is CASSLTQGAGNEKLFF. In DNA form, the CDR3 reads TGTGCCAGCAGTTTAACCCAGGGGGCTGGTAATGAAAAACTGTTTTTT.

V and J are TRBV18 and TRBJ2-1; D unclear. The CDR3 contains 12 residues. The germline gives CDR1 KGHSH, CDR2 LQKENI. The V end lost 4 bases, the J end lost 9 bases, and 10 bases lay between the germline ends. This chain's CDR3 is CASSLISGEQFF. CDR3 DNA sequence: TGTGCCAGCTCACTAATCTCGGGTGAGCAGTTCTTC.

The rearrangement links TRBV11-2 to TRBJ2-7; D gene uncertain. The CDR3 consists of 11 residues. V lost 6 bases and J lost 3, with 6 bases in between. CDR1 is SGHAT, CDR2 FQNNGV, per germline. The CDR3 spells CASSEFYEQYF. Here the CDR3 DNA reads TGTGCCAGCAGTGAGTTCTACGAGCAGTACTTC.

V gene TRBV27 combines with J gene TRBJ2-1, with TRBD2 identical over 14 bases. The CDR3 covers 17 residues. V lost 8 bases to trimming and J lost 0 bases; unmatched junction nucleotides: 6. In germline, CDR1 is MNHEY, CDR2 SMNVEV (reference sequence). CDR3 in amino acids: CASGRTSGRSSYNEQFF. CDR3 nucleotide sequence: TGTGCCAGCGGAAGGACTAGCGGGAGGAGCTCCTACAATGAGCAGTTCTTC.

V and J are TRBV18 and TRBJ2-2; the match to TRBD2 covers 11 bases. The CDR3 contains 15 residues. Germline V CDR1 and CDR2: KGHSH, LQKENI. V lost 8 bases to trimming and J lost 3 bases; unmatched junction nucleotides: 5. CDR3 protein: CASATTSGDTGELFF. CDR3 DNA sequence: TGTGCCAGCGCTACGACTAGCGGGGACACCGGGGAGCTGTTTTTT.

The chain links TRBV5-1 to TRBJ1-4; the D is unclear. Trimming removed 2 bases at V and 5 bases at J, with 10 bases between. Germline lookup yields CDR1 SGHRS and CDR2 YFSETQ. This CDR3 spans 14 amino acids. This chain's CDR3 is CASSFSQPNEKLFF. CDR3 sequence (DNA): TGCGCCAGCAGCTTCTCACAGCCGAATGAAAAACTGTTTTTT.

The chain couples TRBV9 to TRBJ2-2, with 7 bases identical to TRBD2. Germline values: CDR1 SGDLS, CDR2 YYNGEE. This CDR3 is built from 15 residues. V lost 0 bases and J lost 5; bases outside the gene matches: 4. The DNA for the CDR3 is TGTGCCAGCAGCGTAGGGGGAGGGGTGACCGGGGAGCTGTTTTTT. Its translation is CASSVGGGVTGELFF.

J is TRBJ1-1 and V is TRBV15; D ambiguous. CDR1 and CDR2 from the germline V gene are LNHNV and YYDKDF (reference sequence). Trimming left V 0 bases short and J 0 bases short, with 8 bases between. This CDR3 spans 15 amino acids. The CDR3: CATSRDWQMNTEAFF. The DNA of the CDR3 is TGTGCCACCAGCAGAGATTGGCAGATGAACACTGAAGCTTTCTTT.

V usage is TRBV28 and J usage is TRBJ2-5, with 8 bases identical to TRBD2. The CDR3 is 13 residues long. Losses at the gene ends were 4 bases for V and 3 bases for J; bases not matched to a gene: 1. Germline CDR1 and CDR2: MDHEN and SYDVKM. CDR3 in amino acids: CASSSAGEETQYF. The CDR3, as DNA: TGTGCCAGCAGTTCAGCGGGGGAAGAGACCCAGTACTTC.

The J gene is TRBJ2-3, the V gene TRBV5-4; 7 bases match TRBD1. CDR1 and CDR2 (germline): SGHNT, YYREEE (reference sequence). There are 13 residues in the CDR3. Germline trimming cut 4 bases from V and 7 bases from J; bases unmatched to any gene: 6. The CDR3 loop reads CASSGEQGYTQYF. The CDR3 coding sequence is TGTGCCAGCAGCGGAGAACAGGGGTATACGCAGTATTTT.

V usage is TRBV6-1 and J usage is TRBJ2-7; 9 positions agree with TRBD2. Germline V lookup: CDR1 MNHNS, CDR2 SASEGT. This CDR3 is built from 20 residues. V dropped 0 bases and J dropped 5; count of bases not matched to a gene: 20. CDR3 sequence (DNA): TGTGCCAGCAGTGAAGCTGGGGTAGTGCTACAAGCGGGAGGTCTCCACGAGCAGTACGTC. It is translated as CASSEAGVVLQAGGLHEQYV.

This chain connects TRBV7-9 to TRBJ2-7; TRBD1 is a possible D gene (6 bases). The ends were cut back, 5 bases at V and 3 bases at J, with 17 bases in the middle. The germline CDR1 and CDR2 sequences are SEHNR and FQNEAQ (reference sequence). This CDR3 is built from 15 residues. The CDR3 bases are TGTGCCAGCAGCCCTATGGCAGGGGATTACTACGAGCAGTACTTC. Encoded protein: CASSPMAGDYYEQYF.

The chain has TRBV5-1 and TRBJ1-2, with a possible D match to TRBD1 (6 bases). V lost 0 bases and J 3 bases, leaving 9 bases between the germline ends. The CDR3 has 14 amino acids. Germline V gene sequence: CDR1 SGHRS, CDR2 YFSETQ. CDR3 nucleotides: TGCGCCAGCAGCTTGGGGGACATCGACTATGGCTACACCTTC. This gives the protein CASSLGDIDYGYTF.

V is TRBV24-1 and J is TRBJ1-5; tentatively, D is TRBD1 (6 bases). Germline assignment: CDR1 KGHDR and CDR2 SFDVKD. CDR3 length: 13 residues. Trimming left V 9 bases short and J 4 bases short, with 12 bases between. The CDR3 DNA sequence: TGTGCCACCCAAGGACAGTTTAATCAGCCCCAGCATTTT. Encoded protein: CATQGQFNQPQHF.

This clone has just a few counts. This chain uses TRBV18 with TRBJ1-4; D gene ambiguous. V shed 1 base and J shed 5 bases, with 11 bases lying between them. There are 15 residues in the CDR3. The germline V gene encodes CDR1 KGHSH and CDR2 LQKENI. In nucleotides, the CDR3 is TGTGCCAGCTCACCACGTCGCGTACAGAATGAAAAACTGTTTTTT. This gives the protein CASSPRRVQNEKLFF.

The J gene is TRBJ1-1, the V gene TRBV5-1; the match to TRBD1 covers 9 bases. V dropped 2 bases and J dropped 7; count of bases not matched to a gene: 9. CDR1 and CDR2 from the germline V gene are SGHRS and YFSETQ. This CDR3 region has 15 residues. The CDR3 here is CASSLTGGRGREAFF. CDR3 DNA sequence: TGCGCCAGCAGCTTAACAGGGGGCCGGGGGCGTGAAGCTTTCTTT.

The J gene is TRBJ2-2, the V gene TRBV4-3; the match to TRBD2 covers 13 bases. After removal of 4 bases from V and 4 bases from J, the junction contained 9 bases not matched to a gene. CDR3 length equals 18 residues. Germline assignment: CDR1 LGHNA and CDR2 YSLEER. The CDR3 reads CASSRKLAGGPTTGELFF. For the CDR3, the DNA is TGCGCCAGCAGCCGAAAACTAGCGGGAGGGCCTACCACCGGGGAGCTGTTTTTT.